Sequencing of this TCR beta chain was carried out in a study of OX40 agonist ivuxolimab in advanced cancers. The CDR3 is 17 amino acids. Germline CDR1 MGHRA, CDR2 YSYEKL. Trimming took 4 bases from V and 3 from J, leaving 18 bases between them. Repertoires were generated with immunoSEQ multiplex PCR, while TCRdb's copy carries only in-frame clones and drops some. The sample records about 31,000 clones, around nine tenths being singletons. The sample here was CD4+ or CD8+ T cells sorted from blood, taken in a trial of the OX40 agonist ivuxolimab. The receptor was derived from an adult with an advanced solid tumor such as melanoma, head and neck, liver or kidney cancer. This chain links TRBV4-1 with TRBJ2-2; possibly TRBD2 for D (5 bases). CDR3 region: CASSPHAAGRDTGELFF. The DNA of the CDR3 is TGCGCCAGCAGCCCCCACGCCGCGGGTCGCGACACCGGGGAGCTGTTTTTT.